This T cell receptor beta chain was captured by sequencing in a study of long-term antiretroviral therapy in people with HIV. Version v3.0 of the immunoSEQ assay was performed at survey level. The assay was immunoSEQ multiplex PCR, and TCRdb's table has in-frame clones only and misses some. Of some 29,000 clones listed, over 90% are singletons. CDR1 is MNHEY, CDR2 SVGAGI, per germline. V gave up 5 bases and J gave up 1 base, with 8 bases separating them. The CDR3 is made up of 13 amino acids. The source material was unsorted PBMCs, sampled 6.2 years after starting antiretroviral therapy. The V call is TRBV6-5, the J call TRBJ1-1, with D unresolved. This clonotype originated in a man between 40 and 49 years old with HIV. In nucleotides, the CDR3 is TGTGCCAGCAGTACACGACAGAACACTGAAGCTTTCTTT. It yields the protein CASSTRQNTEAFF.